The clone carrying this T cell receptor (beta chain) was observed at least ten times. Its antigen is unidentified. Unique molecular identifiers had been added to the TCR beta cDNA libraries. The authors obtained roughly 550,000 cDNA molecules from approximately 1 to 10 million T cells. TCRdb fed the PCR reads into MiXCR, producing one record per CDR3 protein. The sample lists 500,000 to 600,000 distinct CDR3 sequences; roughly two fifths were seen once. These data belong to a study of post-analysis software for immune sequencing data. Study-level information: Courses of disease covered relapsing-remitting, secondary progressive and progressive-relapsing multiple sclerosis.

CDR1 SQVTM and CDR2 ANQGSEA come from the germline V gene. There are 12 residues in the CDR3. Trimming cost V 5 bases and J 10 bases; bases outside gene matches: 8. Study-wide findings and caveats: Comparison with controls showed significantly lower normalized Chao1 diversity in multiple sclerosis patients. Patients carried roughly 5 TRBV segments more frequently than controls did, and TRBV5-6, TRBV5-1 and TRBV20-1 were among them. With F measure, samples from one preparation batch clustered together strongly.

Sample: blood. The chain combines TRBV29-1 with TRBJ2-1; 7 bases agree with TRBD2. The origin of this receptor is a girl aged 5 to 17 with multiple sclerosis. DNA of the CDR3: TGCAGCGTTCACCGACTAGCTAGGGAGCAGTTCTTC. It specifies CSVHRLAREQFF.